The 2 T cell receptor beta chains reported below all come from one sample, sequenced in a study of T cells expressing NK-cell markers. TCRdb reprocessed the 5' RACE reads, with one entry per CDR3 protein and no DNA. The sample's table shows about 460,000 distinct CDR3 sequences. The sequenced material came from blood T cells: a sorted CD56 or NKG2C T cell subset, CD4+ or CD8+ T cells, or bulk PBMC T cells (not recorded which). These receptors came from a woman in her 50s in good health.

This chain links TRBV20-1 with TRBJ1-1; the D call from TCRdb, TRBD1, cannot be confirmed without DNA. The germline gives CDR1 DFQATT, CDR2 SNEGSKA (reference sequence). There are 13 residues in the CDR3. The CDR3 loop reads CSAHRGGNTEAFF.

The chain has TRBV6-5 and TRBJ1-3; TCRdb's D gene call, TRBD1, goes unchecked for lack of DNA. The V gene's germline CDR1 is MNHEY and CDR2 SVGAGI. The CDR3 length is 17 residues. The CDR3 spells CASSRTQGALSGNTIYF.